This note documents a single T cell receptor beta chain sequence. V was pared by 4 bases and J by 2 bases, with 11 bases of the junction left unmatched. The CDR3 is 16 amino acids. The source of the sample is a study of blood T cell repertoires in COVID-19. Study-level background: The samples span acute and convalescent COVID-19 from the United States, Italy and Spain.

Per the study methods: By means of reference gene primer amplification, nucleated cell counts were estimated. Clones were read by immunoSEQ multiplex PCR, and TCRdb kept only the in-frame ones, dropping some. Clonal size and the V and J genes are those of that table, whereas D and trimming came from the DNA. This repertoire shows about 250,000 clones, almost 90% found once; its top ten account for over 1.3%. The source of this sequence is a man older than 75 with acute or convalescent COVID-19. Sequences were obtained from peripheral blood. The chain carries TRBV23-1 and TRBJ2-7, with TRBD1 matching over 7 bases. TRBV23-1 is assigned to the ORF class and has an uncertain function. The CDR3, as DNA: TGCGCCAGCAGTCCCAACCCCCCCGGGACAGCCTACGAGCAGTACTTC. Translated: CASSPNPPGTAYEQYF.